These 6 T cell receptor beta chains were all obtained from the same sample, sequenced in a study of human T cells and chemical hapten exposure. Via MiXCR, TCRdb re-called the RACE reads, giving one row per CDR3 protein. The data show roughly 360,000 distinct CDR3 sequences, with approximately 4.4% seen just once and roughly 2.4% held by the top ten. The sample's time point: patch test 1, 2 weeks after DPC sensitization. Treatment here: therapeutic diphenylcyclopropenone sensitization with weekly scalp DPC. The material sequenced was whole blood, taken in connection with sensitization to the hapten diphenylcyclopropenone (DPC). Receptors were obtained from a woman in her fifties or sixties with alopecia areata. Some clones in this sample may be carry-over from other donors' samples.

On this clonotype itself: A much larger clone lies a single base off, so this may be a read error. The chain joins TRBV20-1 to TRBJ1-2; 8 positions agree with TRBD1. Trimming took 3 bases from V and 10 from J; bases not matched to a gene: 10. The V gene's germline CDR1 is DFQATT and CDR2 SNEGSKA (reference sequence). The CDR3 contains 13 residues. CDR3 in amino acids: CSASETGENDYTF. CDR3 coding DNA: TGCAGTGCTAGCGAGACAGGGGAGAATGACTACACCTTC.

Many counts were recorded for this clonotype. The chain is built from TRBV7-9 and TRBJ2-6; no clear D. CDR3 length: 11 amino acids. The germline CDR1 and CDR2 sequences are SEHNR and FQNEAQ (reference sequence). The ends were cut back, 5 bases at V and 6 bases at J, with 2 bases in the middle. The CDR3 DNA is TGTGCCAGCAGCACGGCCAACGTCCTGACTTTC. Its translation: CASSTANVLTF.

This clonotype was recorded at least ten times. The rearrangement links TRBV12-3 or TRBV12-4 to TRBJ1-5; 7 bases are shared with TRBD1. J gave up 0 bases and V 3 bases, and 11 bases lay outside the gene matches. This CDR3 comprises 18 residues. The CDR3 here is CASSFLAGTAYSNQPQHF. CDR3 DNA sequence: TGTGCCAGCAGTTTTCTCGCCGGGACAGCCTATAGCAATCAGCCCCAGCATTTT.

This clonotype was seen only a few times. The chain employs TRBV7-2 and TRBJ2-5; TRBD2 matches at 10 bases. V lost 5 bases, J lost 0 bases, and 6 bases stayed unmatched. Germline V gene sequence: CDR1 SGHTA, CDR2 FQGNSA. The CDR3 length is 16 residues. The CDR3 here is CASSRTTSGYQETQYF. CDR3 nucleotide sequence: TGTGCCAGCAGCCGAACGACTAGCGGGTACCAAGAGACCCAGTACTTC.

The sample holds a few counts of this clonotype. V gene TRBV6-1 combines with J gene TRBJ2-7; either TRBD1 or TRBD2 may supply D (5 bases each). This CDR3 has 14 residues. The V and J ends lost 3 bases and 2 bases respectively, with 11 bases between them. Germline CDR1 MNHNS, CDR2 SASEGT. Here the CDR3 DNA reads TGTGCCAGCAGTGAGGGACGGTTAACCTACGAGCAGTACTTC. It specifies CASSEGRLTYEQYF.

The sample holds many counts of this clonotype. The V and J genes are TRBV5-1 and TRBJ1-2; D call uncertain. V shed 4 bases and J shed 4 bases, with 14 bases lying between them. This CDR3 contains 14 residues. Germline V CDR1 and CDR2: SGHRS, YFSETQ. Here the CDR3 DNA reads TGCGCCAGCAGCCTTCAGGTGGAGGGCTATGGCTACACCTTC. Translated: CASSLQVEGYGYTF.